This T cell receptor beta chain was recovered during a study of cytomegalovirus exposure and HLA in healthy donors (dated by TCRdb to 2017 to 2019). As for the study more broadly: In an earlier analysis of some 550 of the donors, under 300 Gb of sequence data and 95 million to 130 million unique TCR beta sequences from 150 million to 200 million T cells were reported. All discovery cohort repertoires had been generated using a single sequencing platform. The genetic ancestry cluster associated with self-reported Caucasian donors included over 65% of the 300 to 400 genotyped donors. To predict cytomegalovirus infection status, the study combined high-throughput TCR immunosequencing, statistical association of individual TCRs with disease status, and machine learning. Four to six DR-DQ haplotypes were handled as single units for association and clustering, since linkage in the cohort was strong. The aim of the study was to test whether cataloging public T cell receptors could identify signatures of past pathogen exposure. In a later genetic analysis, genome-wide SNP genotypes for about three fifths of the roughly 670 donors were used, and that subset was treated as a discovery cohort. The later analysis used no new phenotypic data to find candidate immune exposures, relying instead on TCR beta sequences and their occurrence across donors. In addition to the first cohort of 666 subjects, a separate validation cohort of 120 different subjects was used. A later analysis re-analyzed previously published TCR beta repertoires from 666 donors and added high-resolution HLA genotyping to study TCR occurrence patterns. Both class I and class II loci were covered by HLA typing, at four-digit resolution. About 320 gigabases of sequencing data and tens of millions of unique TCR sequences were included in an early release covering several hundred HLA-typed donors. Among 300 to 450 genotyped donors of the cohort, an average of about 240,000 unique TCR beta nucleotide sequences were sequenced per donor, 15% to 20% of them non-productive. The number of typed donors differed by locus: about 629-630 for A, B, C, DRB1 and DQB1; 500 to 550 for DQA1; around 580 for DPA1; and about 450 for DPB1. Using immunosequencing, the study profiled T cell repertoires from about 620 subjects and related those repertoires to cytomegalovirus serostatus. Donor age, sex, ethnicity and CMV serostatus were compiled together with the repertoire data. An earlier analysis of roughly 580 of the donors used high-throughput TCR beta sequencing to judge whether each TCR beta V gene segment behaved as functional or pseudogenic. Summary of the overall study and its limitations: Because the 87-base-pair reads could not distinguish some IMGT-functional V segments, including TRBV6-2 and TRBV6-3, those segments were excluded. The cohort was sequenced for TCR beta chains only, and without alpha or paired-chain data the features that could be detected were limited. Linkage disequilibrium might explain the correlated functional status among segregating V segments, but an unknown experimental factor could not be excluded. In vitro tests confirmed that a few of the cytomegalovirus-associated TCR beta chains recognize cytomegalovirus antigens. A later analysis found that HLA-associated TCR beta chains were more clonally expanded and had lower generation probabilities than equally common non-associated chains. Broadly in line with IMGT annotations, most TCR beta V segments showed up in productive rearrangements about 87% or about 30% of the time in an earlier analysis of under 700 of the donors. According to a later genetic analysis, donors in an Asian-associated ancestry cluster had fewer N-insertions in productive TCRs than the approximately 670-donor mean. Roughly uniform sequencing depth across donors was assumed in presence/absence analyses, although this assumption may not hold. HLA typing was unavailable for some donors at each locus, so association tests used only the typed subset. According to a later analysis, most CMV-associated TCR beta chains appeared to be HLA-restricted, and the HLA associations seemed to be driven largely by CMV exposure. A later analysis found that TCR association rates varied across HLA loci, with DRB1 alleles showing the most associated TCRs and HLA-C alleles the fewest. The study listed over 150 TCR beta chains as associated with cytomegalovirus. According to a later analysis, parvovirus B19, influenza, CMV and Epstein-Barr virus appeared linked to several top co-occurrence clusters. The earlier analysis of some 540 of the donors excluded roughly 17 rarely observed V segments, including chromosome 9 orphons, because counts were too low. V-gene and J-gene trimming of TCR beta chains was associated with a missense DCLRE1C variant in a later genetic analysis, and the association was replicated in an independent cohort. Strong co-occurrence of HLA alleles, especially DR and DQ, made assigning TCR associations to individual alleles difficult. A further reported finding was that TCR beta sequences accurately predicted the HLA-A and HLA-B alleles for most subjects in the first cohort. Specific HLA alleles were associated with about 17,000 TCR beta sequences at a false discovery rate of 0.05 in a later analysis. In both the original and validation cohorts, the classifier was reported to diagnose cytomegalovirus status with high specificity and sensitivity. A cluster of highly shared sequence variants was judged likely to be a technical artifact of the sequencing pipeline. While some public TCRs were present in many individuals, most TCR sequences turned up only very rarely across donors. CMV serostatus was the only immune exposure information available for the cohort. The authors suggested that the approach could potentially be generalized to other disease states and immunological phenotypes.

The cohort was made up of approximately 670 healthy bone marrow donors. At the time of sampling, all cohort members were nominally healthy, though unrecorded immune exposures were likely present. The donor tested CMV seronegative and was one of the 352 seronegative cohort members. A peripheral blood sample was collected from each donor, and TCR beta sequencing was performed on peripheral blood mononuclear cells. Genomic DNA was extracted from the blood cell samples with the Qiagen DNeasy Blood Extraction Kit. The germline V gene encodes CDR1 MDHEN and CDR2 SYDVKM. The CDR3 runs 14 residues from the cysteine to the phenylalanine. The sequence is cut down to CDR3 DNA, 42 bases in frame from base 1. V loses 7 bases at its end and J loses 9 bases; junction bases beyond the gene matches: 11. Details on this clone: No cognate antigen has been identified for it. Base qualities are not at hand, and no much larger clone is one base apart.

Library preparation used the immunoSEQ multiplex PCR assay. For the multiplex PCR, a mixture combining 60 forward primers for TCR Vbeta segments and 13 reverse primers for TCR Jbeta segments was used. Amplification of the CDR3 region of rearranged TCR beta genes was performed with a multiplex PCR assay on genomic DNA. The Illumina HiSeq System was used to sequence the amplified TCR beta libraries as 87-base-pair reads. As for how the authors treated the data: Across the 670 or so repertoires, a later analysis counted some 80 million unique TCR beta chains, 9.5 million to 13 million of which were shared by at least two donors. To remove PCR and sequencing errors, raw reads were error-corrected and collapsed into unique sequences using a nearest-neighbor algorithm that merged closely related sequences. To assign V, D and J gene segments, CDR3 sequences were aligned to IMGT reference sequences. Each retained sequence needed at least a six-nucleotide match to both a V gene segment and a J gene segment. Rearrangements were classified as productive when the CDR3 lacked stop codons and remained in frame with V and J, and all other rearrangements were classified as non-productive. CDR3 was defined according to IMGT convention as the region running from the second conserved V-encoded cysteine to the conserved J-encoded phenylalanine. Sequences without an unambiguous match to a single V gene segment were excluded from the earlier analysis of almost 600 of the donors. An earlier analysis of 587 of the donors classified V segments as functional when productive rearrangements were above 56.7% and as segregating when the standard deviation between donors was above 5%. A statistical classification framework was built to diagnose cytomegalovirus status from the catalog of TCR beta chain sequences. A later analysis assigned V and J genes by comparing TCR nucleotide sequences with IMGT/GENE-DB human TR gene sequences. Using the TCRdist pipeline, a later analysis assigned CDR3 sequences along with most-parsimonious VDJ recombination scenarios. In a later analysis, each TCR beta chain was defined by its CDR3 amino acid sequence together with its V-gene family, and reads without a unique V-gene family were excluded. A later analysis removed 500 to 600 highly shared, low-generation-probability nucleotide sequences to deal with suspected cross-contamination and a sequencing artifact. A later analysis calculated a clonal expansion index for each public chain from normalized within-repertoire ranks of inferred template counts. In a later analysis, generation probabilities were computed with a VDJ recombination model fitted to out-of-frame rearrangements, and the resulting probabilities were checked against IGoR. Hypergeometric tests were used in a later analysis to score TCR-TCR, TCR-HLA and TCR-CMV co-occurrence, with a repertoire-size bias correction applied to the TCR pairs. To estimate false discovery rates, a later analysis permuted the HLA or CMV assignments 20 times. In a later analysis, co-occurring TCRs were grouped using DBSCAN, with TCRdist sequence similarity added in when clustering inside HLA-allele-positive subsets. Repertoires with fewer than 30,000 or more than 120,000 public chains, plus five repertoires with anomalous nucleotide sharing, were excluded from co-occurrence clustering. The table was pulled from immuneACCESS by TCRdb, which kept in-frame rearrangements only. Such tables lose some clones; where checked, under half of the loss comes from unresolved V genes, and the rest has no known cause. The V and J calls and clone size are taken from that table; D and trimming were inferred from the DNA. The table for this sample lists over 85,000 clones; nearly 80% of them were counted only once. The biggest ten clones account for under 1.5% of the sample.

The clonotype was recovered from a woman under 40 in good health and CMV-seronegative. The chain is made from TRBV28 and TRBJ2-1, and TRBD2 aligns with 8 junction nucleotides. The sequencing input was PBMCs. The CDR3 region has the sequence CASNELAGSIEQFF. The DNA is as follows: TGTGCCAGCAACGAATTAGCGGGATCGATTGAGCAGTTCTTC. With the portions outside the CDR3 filled from the reference TRBV28 and TRBJ2-1 genes, the complete variable region becomes DVKVTQSSRYLVKRTGEKVFLECVQDMDHENMFWYRQDPGLGLRLIYFSYDVKMKEKGDIPEGYSVSREKKERFSLILESASTNQTSMYLCASNELAGSIEQFFGPGTRLTVL.